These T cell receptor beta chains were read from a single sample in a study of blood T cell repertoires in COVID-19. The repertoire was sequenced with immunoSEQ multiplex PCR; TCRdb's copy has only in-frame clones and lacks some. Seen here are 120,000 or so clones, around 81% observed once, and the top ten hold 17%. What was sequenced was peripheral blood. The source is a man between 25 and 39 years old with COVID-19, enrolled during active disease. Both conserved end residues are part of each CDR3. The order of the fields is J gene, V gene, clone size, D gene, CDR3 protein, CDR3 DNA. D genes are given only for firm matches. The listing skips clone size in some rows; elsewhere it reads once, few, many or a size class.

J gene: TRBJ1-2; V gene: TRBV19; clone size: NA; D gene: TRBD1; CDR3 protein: CASSIVPGQPSAYGYTF; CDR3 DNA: TGTGCCAGTAGTATAGTTCCGGGACAGCCGTCGGCCTATGGCTACACCTTC
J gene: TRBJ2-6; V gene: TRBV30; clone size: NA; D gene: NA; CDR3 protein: CAWSVGAGGANVLTF; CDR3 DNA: TGTGCCTGGAGTGTGGGGGCAGGAGGGGCCAACGTCCTGACTTTC
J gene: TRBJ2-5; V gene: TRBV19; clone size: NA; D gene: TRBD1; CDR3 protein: CASRSPQTTGTGGQETQYF; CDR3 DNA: TGTGCCAGTAGATCCCCGCAAACTACCGGGACAGGGGGACAGGAGACCCAGTACTTC
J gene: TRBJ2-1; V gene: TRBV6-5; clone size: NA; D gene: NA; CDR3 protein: CASSGDYNEQFF; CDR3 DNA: TGTGCCAGCAGCGGGGATTACAATGAGCAGTTCTTC
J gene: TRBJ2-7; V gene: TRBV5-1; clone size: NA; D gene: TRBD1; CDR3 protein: CASSLAGQGHEQYF; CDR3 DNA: TGCGCCAGCAGCTTGGCGGGACAGGGCCACGAGCAGTACTTC
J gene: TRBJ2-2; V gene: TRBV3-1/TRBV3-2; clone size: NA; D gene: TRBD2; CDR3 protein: CASSQMRGLGGTGELFF; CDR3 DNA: TGTGCCAGCAGCCAAATGAGGGGACTAGGAGGCACCGGGGAGCTGTTTTTT
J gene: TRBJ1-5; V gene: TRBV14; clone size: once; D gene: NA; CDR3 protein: CASSPQSIRESGRNSNQPQHF; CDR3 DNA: TGTGCCAGCAGCCCTCAATCTATTCGAGAGTCGGGAAGAAATAGCAATCAGCCCCAGCATTTT
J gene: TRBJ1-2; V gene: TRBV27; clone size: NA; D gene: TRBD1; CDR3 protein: CASSLYRGEYGYTF; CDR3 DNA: TGTGCCAGCAGTTTATACAGGGGCGAATATGGCTACACCTTC
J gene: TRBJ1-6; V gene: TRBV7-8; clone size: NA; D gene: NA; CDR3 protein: CASSPVRAGSYNSPLHF; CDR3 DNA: TGTGCCAGCAGCCCCGTCAGGGCTGGGTCCTATAATTCACCCCTCCACTTT
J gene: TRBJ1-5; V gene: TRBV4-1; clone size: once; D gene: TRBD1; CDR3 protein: CASSQGYARDRGNQPQHF; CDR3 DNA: TGCGCCAGCAGCCAAGGTTACGCTCGAGACAGGGGCAATCAGCCCCAGCATTTT
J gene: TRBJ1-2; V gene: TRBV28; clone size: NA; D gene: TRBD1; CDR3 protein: CASKGQGEVWYGYTF; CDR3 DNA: TGTGCCAGCAAGGGACAGGGGGAAGTATGGTATGGCTACACCTTC
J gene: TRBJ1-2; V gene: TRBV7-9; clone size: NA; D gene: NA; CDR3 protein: CASSLVFGATAPYGYTF; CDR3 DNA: TGTGCCAGCAGCTTAGTATTTGGGGCCACCGCCCCATATGGCTACACCTTC
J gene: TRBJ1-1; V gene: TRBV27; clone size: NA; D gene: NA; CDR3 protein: CASSTPSGAVGGNTEAFF; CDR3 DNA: TGTGCCAGCAGCACCCCGTCAGGGGCTGTCGGAGGGAACACTGAAGCTTTCTTT
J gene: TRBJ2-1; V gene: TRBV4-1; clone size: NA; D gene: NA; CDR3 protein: CASSQGLAVSYNEQFF; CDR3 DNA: TGCGCCAGCAGCCAAGGTTTAGCGGTCTCCTACAATGAGCAGTTCTTC
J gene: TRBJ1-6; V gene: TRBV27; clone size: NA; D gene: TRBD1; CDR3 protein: CASSWDSSYNSPLHF; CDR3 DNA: TGTGCCAGCAGTTGGGACAGCTCCTATAATTCACCCCTCCACTTT